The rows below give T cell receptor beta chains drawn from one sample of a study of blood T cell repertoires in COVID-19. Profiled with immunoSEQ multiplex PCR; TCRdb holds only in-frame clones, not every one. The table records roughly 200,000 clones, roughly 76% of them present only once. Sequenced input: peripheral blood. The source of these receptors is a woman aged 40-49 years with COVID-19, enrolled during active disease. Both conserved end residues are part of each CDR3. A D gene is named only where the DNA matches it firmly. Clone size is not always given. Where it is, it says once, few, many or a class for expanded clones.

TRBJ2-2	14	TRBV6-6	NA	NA	TGTGCCAGCACCCAGACCGGGTACACCGGGGAGCTGTTTTTT	CASTQTGYTGELFF
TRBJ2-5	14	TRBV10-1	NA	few	TGCGCCAATTTTCTGGACTACCCGAGAGAGACCCAGTACTTC	CANFLDYPRETQYF
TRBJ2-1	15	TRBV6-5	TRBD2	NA	TGTGCCAGCAGTTACTCCGGGACTACAGACAATGAGCAGTTCTTC	CASSYSGTTDNEQFF
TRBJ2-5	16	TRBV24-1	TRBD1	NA	TGTGCCACCAGTGACCCAGGAAGGGGGCATGGGGAGACCCAGTACTTC	CATSDPGRGHGETQYF
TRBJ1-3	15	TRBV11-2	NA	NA	TGTGCCAGCAGTTTAAGGGGATACTCTGGAAACACCATATATTTT	CASSLRGYSGNTIYF
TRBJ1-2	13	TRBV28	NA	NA	TGTGCCAGCAGAACACAGATATACTATGGCTACACCTTC	CASRTQIYYGYTF
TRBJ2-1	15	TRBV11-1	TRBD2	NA	TGTGCCAGCAGCTCGGTAGCGGGCCCCTACAATGAGCAGTTCTTC	CASSSVAGPYNEQFF
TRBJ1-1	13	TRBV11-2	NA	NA	TGTGCCAGCAGTCGACATAGACAGGACGAAGCTTTCTTT	CASSRHRQDEAFF
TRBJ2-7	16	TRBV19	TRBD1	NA	TGTGCCAGTAGCCTCCGGGACAGGGGGCACTCCTACGAGCAGTACTTC	CASSLRDRGHSYEQYF
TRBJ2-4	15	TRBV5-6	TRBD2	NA	TGTGCCAGCACCGGACTAGCGGGAGACAAAAACATTCAGTACTTC	CASTGLAGDKNIQYF
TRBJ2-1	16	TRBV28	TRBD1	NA	TGTGCCAGCACCGCCCCACTCGGGACAGGGTACAATGAGCAGTTCTTC	CASTAPLGTGYNEQFF
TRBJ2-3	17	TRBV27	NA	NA	TGTGCCAGCAGTTTAAAATTTTTGGCAGGGCCTTTGGATACGCAGTATTTT	CASSLKFLAGPLDTQYF
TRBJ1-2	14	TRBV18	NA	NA	TGTGCCAGCTCACATGAGCTTTTGGACTATGGCTACACCTTC	CASSHELLDYGYTF
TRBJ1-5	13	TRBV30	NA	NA	TGTGCCTGGAGTGTACTCAACCAGGAACCCCAGCATTTT	CAWSVLNQEPQHF
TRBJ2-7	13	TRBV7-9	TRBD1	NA	TGTGCCAGCAGCTCCCAGGGGGCTCGGGAGCAGTACTTC	CASSSQGAREQYF
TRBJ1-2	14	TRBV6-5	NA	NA	TGTGCCAGCAGTCGCCGGGACACCTCCTATGGCTACACCTTC	CASSRRDTSYGYTF
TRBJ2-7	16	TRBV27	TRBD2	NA	TGTGCCAGCAGTTTAACGGGAGGCATCGGAACCTACGAGCAGTACTTC	CASSLTGGIGTYEQYF
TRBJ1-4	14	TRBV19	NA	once	TGTGCCAGTAGGGTGGGAGGGGCGAATGAAAAACTGTTTTTT	CASRVGGANEKLFF
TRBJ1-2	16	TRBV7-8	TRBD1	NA	TGTGCCAGCAGCTTATCGACAGGGGGGGTAGGCTATGGCTACACCTTC	CASSLSTGGVGYGYTF
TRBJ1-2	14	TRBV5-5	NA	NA	TGTGCCAGCAGCCCCGCGGACAGCCTCTATGGCTACACCTTC	CASSPADSLYGYTF
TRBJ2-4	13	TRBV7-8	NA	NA	TGTGCCAGCAGCTTAGGTGGAGAAAACATTCAGTACTTC	CASSLGGENIQYF
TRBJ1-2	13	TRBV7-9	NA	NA	TGTGCCAGCAGCCCGAAACTATCCAGCGGCTACACCTTC	CASSPKLSSGYTF
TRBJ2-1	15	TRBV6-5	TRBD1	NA	TGTGCCAGCAGCTGGACAGGGTTCTCCTACAATGAGCAGTTCTTC	CASSWTGFSYNEQFF
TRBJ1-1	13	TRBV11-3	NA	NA	TGTGCCAGCAGCGCGTCGACCGACGGGGGGCCTTTCTTT	CASSASTDGGPFF
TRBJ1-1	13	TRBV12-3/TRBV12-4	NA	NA	TGTGCCAGCTCCCTGGGGCTGAACACTGAAGCTTTCTTT	CASSLGLNTEAFF
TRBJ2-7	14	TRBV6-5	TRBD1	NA	TGTGCCAGCAGTTGGGGACAGAACTCCTACGAGCAGTACTTC	CASSWGQNSYEQYF
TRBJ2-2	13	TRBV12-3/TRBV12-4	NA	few	TGTGCCAGCAGTTTGCAGGCCACCGGGGAGCTGTTTTTT	CASSLQATGELFF
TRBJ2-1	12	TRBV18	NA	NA	TGTGCCAGCTCAACGGACGGGGACAACGTGTTCTTC	CASSTDGDNVFF
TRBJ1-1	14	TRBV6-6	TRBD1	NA	TGTGCCAGCAAACACCCGGGACAGGGCCCCGAAGCTTTCTTT	CASKHPGQGPEAFF
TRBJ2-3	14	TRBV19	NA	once	TGTGCCAGTAGTATAGCCGGGAGCACAGATACGCAGTATTTT	CASSIAGSTDTQYF
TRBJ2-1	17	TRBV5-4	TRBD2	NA	TGTGCCAGCAGGCCAGAACTAGCGGGGGGGCCGGTCAATGAGCAGTTCTTC	CASRPELAGGPVNEQFF
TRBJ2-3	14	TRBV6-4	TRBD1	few	TGTGCCAGCAGTCCACAGGGGGCCGCAGATACGCAGTATTTT	CASSPQGAADTQYF
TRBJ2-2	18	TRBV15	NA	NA	TGTGCCACCAGCAGAGAGATAGGATTGAGGGGGGGCACCGGGGAGCTGTTTTTT	CATSREIGLRGGTGELFF
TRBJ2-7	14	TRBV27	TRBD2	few	TGTGCCAGCAGTTTTACTAGCGGGAGTTACGAGCAGTACTTC	CASSFTSGSYEQYF
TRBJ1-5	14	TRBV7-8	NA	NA	TGTGCCAGCAGCTTAGCACGGGAGATGCAGCCCCAGCATTTT	CASSLAREMQPQHF
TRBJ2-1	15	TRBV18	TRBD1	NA	TGTGCCAGCTCACCGGGACAGGGGGCGCGGGATGAGCAGTTCTTC	CASSPGQGARDEQFF
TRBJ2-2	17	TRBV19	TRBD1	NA	TGTGCCAGTAGGGCGGGTGCAGGACAGGGATTCGCCGGGGAGCTGTTTTTT	CASRAGAGQGFAGELFF
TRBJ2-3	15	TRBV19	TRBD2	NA	TGTGCCAGTAGTATAGGGCTAGCGGCCACAGATACGCAGTATTTT	CASSIGLAATDTQYF
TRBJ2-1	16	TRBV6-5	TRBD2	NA	TGTGCCAGCAGTTACTCTCGGGAGGTCCCTTCTAATGAGCAGTTCTTC	CASSYSREVPSNEQFF
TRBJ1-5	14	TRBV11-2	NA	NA	TGTGCCAGCAGCTTAGGCAGGGAAGGTCAGCCCCAGCATTTT	CASSLGREGQPQHF
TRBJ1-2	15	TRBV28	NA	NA	TGTGCCAGCGCGAGCTGGGGCACTTTTAACTATGGCTACACCTTC	CASASWGTFNYGYTF
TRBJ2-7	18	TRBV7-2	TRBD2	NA	TGTGCCAGCAGCCATTCTCGAGGTGGGGCTAGCGGGACCTACGAGCAGTACTTC	CASSHSRGGASGTYEQYF
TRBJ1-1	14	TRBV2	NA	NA	TGTGCCAGCAGTGAATATGGGGCGCGGACTGAAGCTTTCTTT	CASSEYGARTEAFF
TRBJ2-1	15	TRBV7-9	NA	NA	TGTGCCAGCAGCTTACGGGCTAGCGCCAACAATGAGCAGTTCTTC	CASSLRASANNEQFF
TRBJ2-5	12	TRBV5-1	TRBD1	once	TGCGCCAGCAGCCCCAGGGGGGAGACCCAGTACTTC	CASSPRGETQYF
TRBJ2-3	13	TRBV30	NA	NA	TGTGCCTGGAGTGTACGCGGGAAATTCGCGCAGTATTTT	CAWSVRGKFAQYF
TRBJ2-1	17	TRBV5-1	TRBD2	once	TGCGCCAGCAGCTTGGGAGGACTAGCGGGAATCTACAATGAGCAGTTCTTC	CASSLGGLAGIYNEQFF
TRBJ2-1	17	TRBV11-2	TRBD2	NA	TGTGCCAGCAGCTCCCAGCCCGGGACTAGCGGGGCCAATGAGCAGTTCTTC	CASSSQPGTSGANEQFF
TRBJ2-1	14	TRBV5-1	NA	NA	TGCGCCAGCAGCTCCGACAGCACCTACAATGAGCAGTTCTTC	CASSSDSTYNEQFF
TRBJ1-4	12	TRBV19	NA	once	TGTGCCAGTAGTATTCGGGATGGAAAACTGTTTTTT	CASSIRDGKLFF
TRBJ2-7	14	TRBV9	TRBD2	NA	TGTGCCAGCAGCCCACCTAGCGGGAATTACGAGCAGTACTTC	CASSPPSGNYEQYF
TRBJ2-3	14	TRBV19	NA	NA	TGTGCCAGTAGTATGTCGGTAAGCACAGATACGCAGTATTTT	CASSMSVSTDTQYF